Below, 8 T cell receptor beta chains from the same sample are listed, as sequenced in a study of tumor-infiltrating lymphocytes in primary liver carcinoma. With 400 to 550 ng total RNA as template and a constant-region primer, TCR beta cDNA was made. Libraries for TCR beta were built through three nested multiplex PCR rounds, which together made up a slightly modified ARM-PCR procedure. Amplification in the first two PCR rounds was performed using TRBV1-TRBV30 forward primers and a C-beta reverse primer for approximately 10 cycles each. MiXCR, applied by TCRdb to the multiplex PCR reads, yields one record per CDR3 protein. Seen here are some 40,000 distinct CDR3 sequences, roughly 77% observed once, and the top ten hold approximately 40%. Scientists recovered RNA and DNA together from roughly 20-30 mg of unsorted bulk tissue. The sequenced material came from tumor-adjacent normal liver tissue. These receptors were obtained from a man aged 40-55 years with primary liver carcinoma and hepatitis B virus infection.

In the case of this clonotype: Its ends do not fully match the called genes, so a read error is possible. The J gene is TRBJ2-5, the V gene TRBV5-1; D tentatively fits TRBD1 or TRBD2 (5 bases each). CDR3 length: 14 amino acids. Germline assignment: CDR1 SGHRS and CDR2 YFSETQ. CDR3 protein: CASSLVLGRESQYF. CDR3 bases: TGCGCCAGCAGCCTCGTGCTGGGACGCGAGAGCCAGTACTTC.

This clonotype occurred once. The CDR3 DNA follows: TGTGCCATCGACTCTGTTTCAAGCGCCAACGTCCTGACTTTC. Amino acid sequence: CAIDSVSSANVLTF. The rearrangement joins TRBV7-8 to TRBJ2-6; no reliable D call. CDR3 size: 14 residues. The germline gives CDR1 SGHVS, CDR2 FQNEAQ. V was trimmed by 10 bases and J by 7 bases, leaving 17 bases between them.

This clonotype counts as medium-sized. V gene TRBV19 combines with J gene TRBJ2-5; a weak D match, TRBD1 (6 bases). This CDR3 has 12 residues. V gave up 8 bases and J gave up 5 bases, with 12 bases separating them. Germline loops: CDR1 LNHDA, CDR2 SQIVND (reference sequence). CDR3: CASRQAGETQYF. CDR3 nucleotide sequence: TGTGCCAGTCGACAGGCTGGGGAGACCCAGTACTTC.

This clonotype was seen just once. Because the CDR3 is missing its conserved closing phenylalanine or tryptophan, this is likely a read error. The DNA is left out, because the CDR3 cannot be placed on it with certainty; the CDR3 is given as TCRdb lists it. This sequence joins TRBV6-2 or TRBV6-3 and TRBJ2-7. Termini included, the CDR3 measures 14 amino acids. Germline loops: CDR1 MNHEY, CDR2 SVGEGT. The CDR3 protein is CASSQKTEPYEEYL.

The CDR3 reads CASSIDRPRRSSHGYEQYF. CDR3 bases: TGTGCCAGCAGCATCGACAGGCCCCGACGCTCTTCGCACGGTTACGAGCAGTACTTC. The V call is TRBV11-2, the J call TRBJ2-7; weak D call: TRBD1 (6 bases). V was cut by 5 bases and J by 4 bases, with 30 bases left in between. Germline V gene data show CDR1 as SGHAT and CDR2 as FQNNGV. CDR3 size: 19 residues.

As for this clonotype: Without the conserved terminal phenylalanine or tryptophan, this CDR3 likely stems from a read error. The DNA is left out, because the CDR3 cannot be placed on it with certainty; the CDR3 is given as TCRdb lists it. V and J are TRBV30 and TRBJ1-1; the table's D call, TRBD1, was not checked against the DNA. Inclusive of both ends, the CDR3 amounts to 12 amino acids. CDR1 and CDR2 from the germline V gene are GTSNPN and SVGIG (reference sequence). The CDR3 sequence is CAWDREATEVFI.

This clonotype was seen only once. This likely comes from a read error, as the CDR3 has no conserved phenylalanine or tryptophan at its end. This chain links TRBV6-2 or TRBV6-3 with TRBJ2-7; possibly TRBD2 for D (5 bases). The CDR3 has 14 amino acids. CDR1 is MNHEY and CDR2 is SVGEGT in the germline V gene. The CDR3 DNA reads as TGTGCCAGGAGTTCGTTGCTAGCCGACTACGAGCAGTACTCC. Its translation is CARSSLLADYEQYS.

As regards this clonotype: Here the CDR3 omits its conserved ending phenylalanine or tryptophan, so a read error is the likely source. The chain is built from TRBV11-2 and TRBJ2-4; D is uncertain. This CDR3 comprises 17 residues. Trimming removed 0 bases from V and 0 bases from J, with 12 bases in between. The germline gives CDR1 SGHAT, CDR2 FQNNGV. The CDR3 here is CASSLDRAALAKNIQYY. DNA of the CDR3: TGTGCCAGCAGCTTAGACCGGGCAGCTCTAGCCAAAAACATTCAGTACTAC.